This TCR beta chain stems from a study of blood T cells in healthy people across ages. Combining a sample-barcoded 5' primer with a J-beta primer mix, a second PCR ran for roughly 7 to 12 cycles. TCRdb recomputed calls from the 5' RACE reads with MiXCR, one row per CDR3 protein. The sample contains about 800,000 distinct CDR3 sequences, 55% to 75% of which appear only once. Per-sample PBMC isolation yielded at least 6.5 million cells. V was clipped by 3 bases and J by 4 bases, with 22 bases between them. Per the germline V gene, CDR1 is SQVTM and CDR2 is ANQGSEA. The CDR3 contains 17 residues. The gene calls are TRBV29-1 and TRBJ2-1; a weak D match, TRBD2 (6 bases). The sample was blood. The clonotype was recovered from a man under 40 in good health. The CDR3 nucleotides read TGCAGCGTTGATTCCTCTGGGGGGAATCTTCCTTACAATGAGCAGTTCTTC. It encodes CSVDSSGGNLPYNEQFF.